These 9 T cell receptor beta chains originate from one sample sequenced in a study of CD8+ T cells in alopecia areata. Reverse transcribed after extraction, RNA yielded cDNA as the sequencing template. Data came from immunoSEQ multiplex PCR; TCRdb stores just in-frame clones and leaves some out. In the table there are about 140,000 clones, 50% to 60% of which are singletons. The source material was CD4+ T cells sorted from blood. The receptor source for this set is a human donor in good health.

This sequence joins TRBV30 and TRBJ2-1, with D perhaps TRBD2 (7 bases). The CDR3 sequence is 13 residues long. Trimming took off 4 bases at V and 2 bases at J, with 9 bases between the two ends. Per the germline V gene, CDR1 is GTSNPN and CDR2 is SVGIG (reference sequence). The CDR3 loop reads CAWTRGPYNEQFF. In nucleotides, the CDR3 is TGTGCCTGGACGCGGGGGCCCTACAATGAGCAGTTCTTC.

J is TRBJ2-3 and V is TRBV28; possibly TRBD1 for D (5 bases). This CDR3 spans 11 amino acids. In germline, CDR1 is MDHEN, CDR2 SYDVKM. V shed 2 bases and J shed 10 bases, with 7 bases lying between them. The CDR3 region is CASSLGAPQYF. The CDR3 nucleotides read TGTGCCAGCAGTTTAGGGGCGCCGCAGTATTTT.

This chain connects TRBV6-5 to TRBJ2-5; TRBD2 matches 10 bases. CDR1 is MNHEY and CDR2 is SVGAGI in the germline V gene. The CDR3 runs 15 residues. The trim removed 6 bases at V and 7 bases at J, leaving 11 bases unmatched. CDR3 residues: CASSPGLALAGTQYF. The CDR3 bases are TGTGCCAGCAGCCCGGGACTAGCGCTGGCGGGGACCCAGTACTTC.

The rearrangement links TRBV5-1 to TRBJ2-2; TRBD2 matches at 14 bases. In germline, CDR1 is SGHRS, CDR2 YFSETQ. This CDR3 contains 18 residues. V trimming: 3 bases; J trimming: 4 bases; junction bases outside the gene matches: 8. CDR3 bases: TGCGCCAGCAGCTACCCGGGACTAGCGGGAGCTGGCACCGGGGAGCTGTTTTTT. Translating it yields CASSYPGLAGAGTGELFF.

The chain combines TRBV29-1 with TRBJ2-7; 14 positions match TRBD2. This CDR3 has 14 residues. Per the germline V gene, CDR1 is SQVTM and CDR2 is ANQGSEA. Trimming took 4 bases from V and 7 from J; bases not matched to a gene: 6. The CDR3 nucleotides are TGCAGCGTTGCTCGGACTAGCGGGAGGAGTGAGCAGTACTTC. It encodes CSVARTSGRSEQYF.

The V call is TRBV29-1, the J call TRBJ1-2; possibly TRBD1 for D (5 bases). The V gene's germline CDR1 is SQVTM and CDR2 ANQGSEA. The germline V and J ends were trimmed by 4 bases and 3 bases, with 24 bases remaining between them. The length of the CDR3 is 17 residues. This chain's CDR3 is CSVGPTDLGQGYYGYTF. The CDR3 nucleotides read TGCAGCGTTGGCCCGACTGACTTGGGGCAGGGATACTATGGCTACACCTTC.

The chain joins TRBV11-2 to TRBJ2-5; the D is unclear. Germline assignment: CDR1 SGHAT and CDR2 FQNNGV. Trimming left V 1 base short and J 0 bases short, with 9 bases between. The CDR3 covers 15 residues. CDR3 region: CASSLVFTDQETQYF. In nucleotides, the CDR3 is TGTGCCAGCAGCTTAGTTTTCACGGACCAAGAGACCCAGTACTTC.

This chain uses TRBV30 with TRBJ2-1, with D tentatively TRBD2 (5 bases). The germline V gene has CDR1 GTSNPN and CDR2 SVGIG (reference sequence). V dropped 1 base and J dropped 4 bases, with 17 bases sitting between them. There are 16 residues in the CDR3. The CDR3 loop reads CAWSGTESGSYNEQFF. The CDR3 DNA is TGTGCCTGGAGTGGGACCGAGAGCGGATCGTACAATGAGCAGTTCTTC.

The rearrangement uses TRBV30 and TRBJ1-2; perhaps TRBD1 as D (5 bases). The length of the CDR3 is 12 residues. Germline CDR1 and CDR2: GTSNPN and SVGIG (reference sequence). V dropped 2 bases and J dropped 6 bases, with 10 bases sitting between them. For the CDR3, the DNA is TGTGCCTGGAGTCCAGGGCCGGATGGCTACACCTTC. It translates to CAWSPGPDGYTF.